This TCR beta chain emerged from a study of cytomegalovirus exposure and HLA in healthy donors. This CDR3 contains 20 residues. After removal of 0 bases from V and 2 bases from J, the junction contained 15 bases not matched to a gene. The germline V gene has CDR1 LGHNA and CDR2 YSLEER. This PCR relied on a set of 60 Vbeta primers and 13 Jbeta primers. Repertoires were generated with immunoSEQ multiplex PCR, while TCRdb's copy carries only in-frame clones and drops some. This sample carries 60,000 to 90,000 clones, 70% to 80% of them seen once, and the ten largest clones take about 10%. V gene TRBV4-3 combines with J gene TRBJ2-3; 9 bases match TRBD2. This TCR came from a woman aged 45-59 years in good health and CMV-seropositive. Sequences were obtained from PBMCs. The CDR3 region is CASSQDHPPGLAGLTDTQYF. The CDR3 DNA sequence: TGCGCCAGCAGCCAAGATCACCCACCCGGGCTAGCGGGACTCACAGATACGCAGTATTTT.